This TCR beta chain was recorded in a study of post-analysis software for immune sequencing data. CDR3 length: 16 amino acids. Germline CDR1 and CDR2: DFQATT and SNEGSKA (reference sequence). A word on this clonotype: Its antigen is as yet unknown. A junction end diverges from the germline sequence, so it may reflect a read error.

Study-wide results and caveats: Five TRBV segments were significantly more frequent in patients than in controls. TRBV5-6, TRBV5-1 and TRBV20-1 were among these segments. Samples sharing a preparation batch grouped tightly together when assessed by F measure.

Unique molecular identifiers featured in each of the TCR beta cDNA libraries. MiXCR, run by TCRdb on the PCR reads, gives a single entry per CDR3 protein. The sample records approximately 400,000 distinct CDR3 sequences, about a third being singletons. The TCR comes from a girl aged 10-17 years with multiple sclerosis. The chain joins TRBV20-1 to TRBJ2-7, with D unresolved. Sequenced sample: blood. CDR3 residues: CSARDPEADPSNEQYF. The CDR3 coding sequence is TGCAGCGCTAGAGATCCAGAGGCGGACCCCTCGAACGAGCAGTACTTC.